The 20 T cell receptor beta chains listed next were all sequenced from one sample in a study of regulatory T cells in long-lasting Graves disease. Time point specified: newly diagnosed GD, antithyroid drugs for less than 3 months. RNA isolated from PBMCs was used to make the TCR library. Building of the TCR beta libraries involved iRepertoire HTBI primers and Arm-PCR of CDR3 regions. TCRdb ran MiXCR on the multiplex PCR reads and lists one entry per CDR3 protein. Of approximately 540,000 distinct CDR3 sequences listed, about 11% are singletons. The same sample was also studied in work on T cells in Graves' hyperthyroidism and ophthalmopathy.

This material consisted of peripheral blood mononuclear cells (PBMCs), taken at new diagnosis, from a patient treated with antithyroid drugs. These receptors were obtained from a woman aged 25 to 39 with Graves disease.

In its sample, this clonotype was seen many times. This chain uses TRBV11-3 with TRBJ1-1; no clear D. Germline V gene data show CDR1 as SGHNT and CDR2 as YENEEA. This CDR3 region has 14 residues. Trimming removed 4 bases at V and 3 bases at J, with 12 bases between. The CDR3 sequence: CASSSVGRYTEAFF. CDR3 coding DNA: TGTGCCAGCAGCTCGGTCGGACGGTACACTGAAGCTTTCTTT.

V usage is TRBV20-1 and J usage is TRBJ1-1; 10 bases fit TRBD1. The germline CDR1 and CDR2 sequences are DFQATT and SNEGSKA (reference sequence). V gave up 6 bases and J gave up 3 bases; unmatched junction bases: 10. The CDR3 loop spans 15 amino acids. The CDR3 spells CSAPTSGTGDTEAFF. In DNA, the CDR3 is TGCAGTGCCCCGACTAGCGGGACAGGGGACACTGAAGCTTTCTTT.

The chain joins TRBV5-6 to TRBJ2-3; D is possibly TRBD2 (6 bases). Germline CDR1 is SGHDT and CDR2 is YYEEEE. This CDR3 is 14 amino acids long. Trimming took off 2 bases at V and 4 bases at J, with 11 bases between the two ends. This CDR3 reads CASSFGSRADTQYF. CDR3 bases: TGTGCCAGCAGCTTCGGGAGTAGGGCAGATACGCAGTATTTT.

V is TRBV6-1 and J is TRBJ2-7, with 9 bases identical to TRBD1. The germline V gene encodes CDR1 MNHNS and CDR2 SASEGT. The length of the CDR3 is 15 residues. J gave up 1 base and V 6 bases, and 7 bases lay outside the gene matches. The CDR3 coding sequence is TGTGCCAGCAGATCCGGGACAGGGAAATCCTACGAGCAGTACTTC. As protein: CASRSGTGKSYEQYF.

This clonotype came up many times. The rearrangement links TRBV6-2 or TRBV6-3 to TRBJ2-1; the D is unclear. The CDR3 consists of 12 residues. Germline V gene lookup returns CDR1 MNHEY and CDR2 SVGEGT. Trimming removed 5 bases from V and 9 bases from J, with 11 bases in between. CDR3 in amino acids: CASSPAVGEQFF. CDR3 nucleotide sequence: TGTGCCAGCAGTCCGGCAGTGGGTGAGCAGTTCTTC.

The chain couples TRBV6-9 to TRBJ1-2; 7 bases agree with TRBD1. Germline CDR1 MNHGY, CDR2 SVAAGI. J lost 0 bases, V lost 3 bases, and 10 bases had no gene match. CDR3 length: 17 residues. The CDR3 DNA reads as TGTGCCAGCAGTTACTTATACTCCAGGGGGACTAACTATGGCTACACCTTC. Its translation is CASSYLYSRGTNYGYTF.

The chain uses TRBV20-1 and TRBJ2-1, with 10 bases identical to TRBD2. Germline CDR1 and CDR2: DFQATT and SNEGSKA (reference sequence). V lost 0 bases and J lost 4; bases outside the gene matches: 9. This CDR3 region has 17 residues. The DNA of the CDR3 is TGCAGTGCTAGAGATTGGGACGGGACTAGCGATTACAATGAGCAGTTCTTC. This encodes CSARDWDGTSDYNEQFF.

This clonotype was recorded many times. The J gene is TRBJ2-3, the V gene TRBV19; D is unresolved. The length of the CDR3 is 15 residues. Germline V lookup: CDR1 LNHDA, CDR2 SQIVND (reference sequence). The germline V and J ends were trimmed by 6 bases and 1 base, with 14 bases remaining between them. The CDR3 reads CASSSVLGRTDTQYF. As DNA, the CDR3 is TGTGCCAGTAGCTCGGTCCTAGGTCGCACAGATACGCAGTATTTT.

This clonotype was picked up a small number of times. This sequence joins TRBV12-3 or TRBV12-4 and TRBJ2-1; 10 bases agree with TRBD2. CDR3 length: 19 residues. Losses at the gene ends were 3 bases for V and 6 bases for J; bases not matched to a gene: 17. The CDR3 region is CASSLMAGMGLAGVNEQFF. CDR3 bases: TGTGCCAGCAGTTTGATGGCCGGCATGGGGCTAGCGGGAGTCAATGAGCAGTTCTTC.

The chain joins TRBV7-2 to TRBJ2-3, with 13 bases fitting TRBD2. In germline, CDR1 is SGHTA, CDR2 FQGNSA. The CDR3 has 16 amino acids. The V segment lost 5 bases and the J segment 6 bases; nucleotides outside the gene matches: 8. The CDR3 bases are TGTGCCAGCAGCCCCAGGACTAGCGGGAGTATGGATACGCAGTATTTT. Translation gives CASSPRTSGSMDTQYF.

This clonotype was found many times. The V and J genes are TRBV27 and TRBJ1-2; D is ambiguous. The CDR3 totals 13 residues. Deletions cut 3 bases from V and 2 bases from J, with 7 bases between. Germline assignment: CDR1 MNHEY and CDR2 SMNVEV (reference sequence). The DNA for the CDR3 is TGTGCCAGCAGTTTTAAAGGGAACTATGGCTACACCTTC. Encoded protein: CASSFKGNYGYTF.

Of note for this clonotype: A read error may produce the germline difference seen at one junction end. The chain joins TRBV10-2 to TRBJ1-6; the D gene is possibly TRBD1 (6 bases). Germline CDR1 is WSHSY and CDR2 is SAAADI. The CDR3 is 16 residues long. The CDR3 reads CASEARGYSYNSPLHF. The CDR3 DNA follows: TGTGCCAGCGAAGCCAGGGGATACTCCTATAATTCACCCCTCCACTTT.

This chain joins TRBV15 and TRBJ2-5; D is possibly TRBD2 (5 bases). The CDR3 contains 13 residues. CDR1 is LNHNV, CDR2 YYDKDF, per germline (reference sequence). The V and J ends lost 0 bases and 5 bases respectively, with 7 bases between them. The CDR3 DNA follows: TGTGCCACCAGCAGAGATCGAGGGGAGACCCAGTACTTC. Translation gives CATSRDRGETQYF. The full variable domain, its missing parts supplied by reference TRBV15 and TRBJ2-5, is DAMVIQNPRYQVTQFGKPVTLSCSQTLNHNVMYWYQQKSSQAPKLLFHYYDKDFNNEADTPDNFQSRRPNTSFCFLDIRSPGLGDTAMYLCATSRDRGETQYFGPGTRLLVL.

This sequence joins TRBV6-1 and TRBJ2-2; 7 positions agree with TRBD2. J lost 7 bases, V lost 5 bases, and 16 bases had no gene match. The CDR3 has 17 residues. CDR1 and CDR2 (germline): MNHNS, SASEGT. CDR3 bases: TGTGCCAGCAGTCGCGGGAGTGCCCAAGGGTTTGGCGGGGAGCTGTTTTTT. This encodes CASSRGSAQGFGGELFF.

This clonotype was counted ten times or more. The CDR3 protein is CASSLLGQHNQPQHF. DNA of the CDR3: TGTGCCAGCAGTTTATTGGGACAACACAATCAGCCCCAGCATTTT. The chain is built from TRBV27 and TRBJ1-5; perhaps TRBD1 as D (6 bases). Germline V gene data show CDR1 as MNHEY and CDR2 as SMNVEV (reference sequence). Trimming stripped 1 base from V and 3 bases from J, with 10 bases between. This CDR3 is built from 15 residues.

This clonotype was seen repeatedly, ten times or more. Written as DNA, the CDR3 is TGCGCCAGCAGTGATGGGGGACAGGGGGCTTCACGCTACGAGCAGTACTTC. It specifies CASSDGGQGASRYEQYF. The chain uses TRBV10-1 and TRBJ2-7; 12 bases line up with TRBD1. The V and J ends lost 3 bases and 3 bases, in that order; junction bases with no gene match: 9. Germline loops: CDR1 WNHNN, CDR2 SYGVQD (reference sequence). The CDR3 runs to 17 residues.

This clonotype has a count of ten or more. This chain joins TRBV9 and TRBJ2-1, with 10 nucleotides matching TRBD2. The CDR3 totals 16 residues. The trim removed 0 bases at V and 5 bases at J, leaving 5 bases unmatched. Germline loops: CDR1 SGDLS, CDR2 YYNGEE. The CDR3 loop is CASSVVPSGSHNEQFF. DNA of the CDR3: TGTGCCAGCAGCGTAGTACCTAGCGGGAGTCACAATGAGCAGTTCTTC.

This clonotype was counted many times. V gene TRBV11-2 combines with J gene TRBJ1-5; D perhaps matches TRBD1 (6 bases). CDR1 SGHAT and CDR2 FQNNGV come from the germline V gene. Trimming stripped 2 bases from V and 3 bases from J, with 8 bases between. The CDR3 consists of 14 residues. The CDR3: CASSLSGDNQPQHF. CDR3 DNA sequence: TGTGCCAGCAGCTTATCAGGGGACAATCAGCCCCAGCATTTT.

This clonotype has a count of ten or more. The chain joins TRBV5-1 to TRBJ2-1, with 8 bases aligning to TRBD2. This CDR3 spans 15 amino acids. Germline CDR1 SGHRS, CDR2 YFSETQ. V trimming: 1 base; J trimming: 4 bases; junction bases outside the gene matches: 4. The CDR3 is CASSLMSSGYNEQFF. CDR3 in DNA: TGCGCCAGCAGCTTGATGTCTAGCGGGTACAATGAGCAGTTCTTC.

About this clonotype itself: This may come from a read error, since a much larger clone is one base off. The gene calls are TRBV29-1 and TRBJ2-1, with 7 bases lining up with TRBD1. Germline CDR1 SQVTM, CDR2 ANQGSEA. CDR3 size: 13 residues. J lost 10 bases, V lost 2 bases, and 8 bases had no gene match. This chain's CDR3 is CSVENQQGTEQFF. CDR3 nucleotides: TGCAGCGTTGAAAATCAACAGGGGACCGAGCAGTTCTTC.